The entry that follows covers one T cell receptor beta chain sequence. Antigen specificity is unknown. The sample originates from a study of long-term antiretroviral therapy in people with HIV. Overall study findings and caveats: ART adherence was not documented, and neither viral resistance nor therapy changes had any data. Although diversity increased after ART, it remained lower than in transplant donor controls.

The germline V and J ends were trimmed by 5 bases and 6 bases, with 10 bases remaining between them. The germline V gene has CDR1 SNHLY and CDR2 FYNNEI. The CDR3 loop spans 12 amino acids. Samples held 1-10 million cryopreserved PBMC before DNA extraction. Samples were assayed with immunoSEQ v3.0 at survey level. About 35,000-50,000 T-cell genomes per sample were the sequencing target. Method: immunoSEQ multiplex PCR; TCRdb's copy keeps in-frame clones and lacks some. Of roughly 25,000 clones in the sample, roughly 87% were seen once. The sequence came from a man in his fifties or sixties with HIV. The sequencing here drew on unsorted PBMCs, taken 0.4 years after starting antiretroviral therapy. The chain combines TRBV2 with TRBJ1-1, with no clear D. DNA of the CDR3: TGTGCCAGCAGTATAGACATGGCTGAAGCTTTCTTT. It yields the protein CASSIDMAEAFF.